The 23 T cell receptor beta chains listed next were all sequenced from one sample in a study of Ad26.COV2.S vaccination and SARS-CoV-2 variants. Specified treatment: around 19 received Ad26.COV2.S at low or high dose, single or two shots; 5 received placebo; per-sample allocation not given. Repertoires come from day 63 after the first vaccine or placebo injection. Sequenced by immunoSEQ multiplex PCR; TCRdb stores in-frame clones only, minus some. The profile covers just over 350,000 clones, with about 85% appearing a single time and about 3.5% taken by the ten largest. Specimen: peripheral blood, collected in a trial of Ad26.COV2.S vaccine versus placebo. All receptors derive from a person aged 18-60 years who received the Ad26.COV2.S COVID-19 vaccine or a placebo.

The CDR3 protein is CASSLLDASYEQYF. CDR3 coding DNA: TGTGCCAGCAGCCTCCTTGATGCATCCTACGAGCAGTACTTC. The rearrangement joins TRBV7-9 to TRBJ2-7; no firm D call. Germline V gene lookup returns CDR1 SEHNR and CDR2 FQNEAQ (reference sequence). Trimming took off 5 bases at V and 1 base at J, with 12 bases between the two ends. CDR3 length equals 14 residues. The full variable domain, its missing parts supplied by reference TRBV7-9 and TRBJ2-7, is DTGVSQNPRHKITKRGQNVTFRCDPISEHNRLYWYRQTLGQGPEFLTYFQNEAQLEKSRLLSDRFSAERPKGSFSTLEIQRTEQGDSAMYLCASSLLDASYEQYFGPGTRLTVT.

The table lists this clone with a count of one. This chain connects TRBV7-6 to TRBJ2-7; 8 bases are shared with TRBD1. Losses at the gene ends were 3 bases for V and 2 bases for J; bases not matched to a gene: 6. CDR3 length: 15 amino acids. Germline V gene data show CDR1 as SGHVS and CDR2 as FNYEAQ. The CDR3 bases are TGTGCCAGCAGCTTGGGGACAGGAGGTCCCTACGAGCAGTACTTC. Amino acid sequence: CASSLGTGGPYEQYF. The whole variable domain, filled in from reference TRBV7-6 and TRBJ2-7, reads GAGVSQSPRYKVTKRGQDVALRCDPISGHVSLYWYRQALGQGPEFLTYFNYEAQQDKSGLPNDRFSAERPEGSISTLTIQRTEQRDSAMYRCASSLGTGGPYEQYFGPGTRLTVT.

In its sample, this clone was seen many times. The rearrangement joins TRBV4-3 to TRBJ1-6; D is undetermined. The V gene lost 0 bases and the J gene lost 4 bases, with 10 bases spanning the gap. Germline values: CDR1 LGHNA, CDR2 YSLEER. The CDR3 covers 16 residues. The CDR3 sequence is CASSQEPAGYNSPLHF. Written as DNA, the CDR3 is TGCGCCAGCAGCCAAGAGCCCGCCGGGTATAATTCACCCCTCCACTTT.

A note on this clone: Other nucleotide sequences in the sample specify the same CDR3. V usage is TRBV5-1 and J usage is TRBJ2-7; weak D call: TRBD1 (5 bases). Germline V gene sequence: CDR1 SGHRS, CDR2 YFSETQ. The CDR3 is made up of 12 amino acids. Trimming removed 7 bases at V and 0 bases at J, with 8 bases between. CDR3 in amino acids: CASSTDSYEQYF. The DNA of the CDR3 is TGCGCCAGCTCGACAGACTCCTACGAGCAGTACTTC.

This clone was detected only once. The chain employs TRBV2 and TRBJ2-1; possibly TRBD1 for D (5 bases). V was pared by 4 bases and J by 7 bases, with 20 bases between. The CDR3 is 16 amino acids. Looked up from germline, CDR1 is SNHLY and CDR2 is FYNNEI. CDR3: CASSGRAGQRSNEQFF. The CDR3 region has the DNA TGTGCCAGCAGTGGCCGGGCAGGGCAAAGATCAAATGAGCAGTTCTTC.

The chain couples TRBV3-1 (or the pseudogene TRBV3-2) to TRBJ2-2; 10 bases match TRBD2. J was trimmed by 1 base and V by 1 base; bases with no gene match: 18. This CDR3 comprises 22 residues. Germline CDR1 and CDR2: LGHDT and YNNKEL (reference sequence). This CDR3 is CASSQVKLRGRLAGENTGELFF. The DNA of the CDR3 is TGTGCCAGCAGCCAAGTGAAACTCAGGGGTAGGCTAGCGGGGGAGAACACCGGGGAGCTGTTTTTT.

This chain links TRBV10-3 with TRBJ1-5; TRBD1 matches at 8 bases. This CDR3 is built from 15 residues. Germline V CDR1 and CDR2: ENHRY, SYGVKD. Losses at the gene ends were 3 bases for V and 11 bases for J; bases not matched to a gene: 12. In DNA, the CDR3 is TGTGCCATCAGTGAACCCGGGACAGGTCGCTTGGCCCAGCATTTT. This encodes CAISEPGTGRLAQHF.

This clone showed up just a few times. The CDR3 region is CASSLGSEREQYF. CDR3 nucleotide sequence: TGTGCCAGCAGCTTAGGTTCAGAGCGCGAGCAGTACTTC. V and J are TRBV11-3 and TRBJ2-7, with D uncertain. From germline, CDR1 is SGHNT and CDR2 YENEEA. Between the trimmed V and J ends, which lost 1 base and 6 bases, there was a span of 10 bases. This CDR3 spans 13 amino acids. Looking up the rest from reference TRBV11-3 and TRBJ2-7 gives the full variable domain: EAGVVQSPRYKIIEKKQPVAFWCNPISGHNTLYWYLQNLGQGPELLIRYENEEAVDDSQLPKDRFSAERLKGVDSTLKIQPAELGDSAVYLCASSLGSEREQYFGPGTRLTVT.

CDR3 bases: TGCGCCAGCAGCCCCGGGACTTTGACAAATTCACCCCTCCACTTT. It yields the protein CASSPGTLTNSPLHF. This sequence joins TRBV10-2 and TRBJ1-6; D might be TRBD1 (5 bases). Germline V gene sequence: CDR1 WSHSY, CDR2 SAAADI. V was pared by 6 bases and J by 7 bases, with 16 bases between. There are 15 residues in the CDR3.

The chain carries TRBV5-1 and TRBJ1-6, with D tentatively TRBD1 (5 bases). The CDR3 runs 14 residues. The ends were cut back, 0 bases at V and 9 bases at J, with 10 bases in the middle. Germline V gives CDR1 SGHRS, CDR2 YFSETQ. In DNA form, the CDR3 reads TGCGCCAGCAGCTTGGACGGGACGGCTTCACCCCTCCACTTT. Its protein product is CASSLDGTASPLHF.

The chain carries TRBV27 and TRBJ2-1; 8 bases map to TRBD2. This CDR3 contains 16 residues. Trimming at V came to 6 bases and at J to 2 bases, leaving 9 bases not matched to a gene. Germline CDR1 reads MNHEY; CDR2 reads SMNVEV (reference sequence). The CDR3 DNA is TGTGCCAGCAGCCCGGTGGGACTAGGCCCCTACAATGAGCAGTTCTTC. Translating gives CASSPVGLGPYNEQFF.

This clone was detected a few times. Other nucleotide sequences from this sample produce the same CDR3. The CDR3 is CASSSGQGYGYTF. The CDR3 nucleotides are TGTGCCAGCAGCTCGGGACAGGGGTATGGCTACACCTTC. The gene calls are TRBV7-2 and TRBJ1-2; TRBD1 matches 10 bases. The CDR3 length is 13 residues. Germline CDR1 is SGHTA and CDR2 is FQGNSA. V lost 4 bases, J lost 5 bases, and 1 base stayed unmatched.

The chain has TRBV4-3 and TRBJ1-6; TRBD1 agrees at 7 bases. The CDR3 is 17 amino acids. The germline V gene encodes CDR1 LGHNA and CDR2 YSLEER. V was clipped by 0 bases and J by 1 base; unmatched bases: 3. The CDR3 coding sequence is TGCGCCAGCAGCCAAGAATCAGGGGGTTCCTATAATTCACCCCTCCACTTT. Translated, it gives CASSQESGGSYNSPLHF.

This rearrangement joins TRBV18 to TRBJ2-3; 11 bases align to TRBD2. Germline V lookup: CDR1 KGHSH, CDR2 LQKENI. This CDR3 region has 13 residues. With V trimmed by 5 bases and J by 5 bases, 0 bases remained unmatched. The CDR3 DNA sequence: TGTGCCAGCTCAGGGACTAGCGGAGATACGCAGTATTTT. As protein: CASSGTSGDTQYF.

This chain connects TRBV6-1 to TRBJ1-3, with D possibly matching TRBD1 (5 bases). CDR1 and CDR2 (germline): MNHNS, SASEGT. The CDR3 is made up of 16 amino acids. Trimming took off 1 base at V and 4 bases at J, with 14 bases between the two ends. CDR3 in amino acids: CASSEGVGQGGNTIYF. CDR3 DNA: TGTGCCAGCAGTGAAGGGGTCGGACAAGGCGGAAACACCATATATTTT.

This chain connects TRBV30 to TRBJ2-2, with unresolved D. CDR1 is GTSNPN, CDR2 SVGIG, per germline (reference sequence). There are 14 residues in the CDR3. The V gene lost 3 bases and the J gene lost 5 bases, with 13 bases spanning the gap. The CDR3 DNA is TGTGCCTGGAGCTGGGCAGGCTGGACCGGGGAGCTGTTTTTT. As protein: CAWSWAGWTGELFF.

The chain recombines TRBV4-1 with TRBJ2-2; possible D gene TRBD2, 5 bases. The length of the CDR3 is 16 residues. CDR1 and CDR2 from the germline V gene are MGHRA and YSYEKL. V dropped 4 bases and J dropped 3 bases, with 15 bases sitting between them. In DNA form, the CDR3 reads TGCGCCAGCAGCCGAGCCGGAACTAGAGACACCGGGGAGCTGTTTTTT. This translates into CASSRAGTRDTGELFF.

In its sample, this clone was seen a few times. The chain uses TRBV4-3 and TRBJ2-1; 11 positions match TRBD2. The junction had 3 bases not matched to a gene; V was cut back by 0 bases and J by 5 bases. The CDR3 contains 16 residues. The germline V gene encodes CDR1 LGHNA and CDR2 YSLEER. The DNA for the CDR3 is TGCGCCAGCAGCCAAGATAGCGGGAGGGGAGACAATGAGCAGTTCTTC. Encoded protein: CASSQDSGRGDNEQFF.

This clone showed up just a few times. At the DNA level, this CDR3 is encoded by other sequences in the same sample as well. The chain uses TRBV28 and TRBJ1-2; D remains ambiguous. This CDR3 has 12 amino acids. V lost 2 bases and J lost 3, with 4 bases in between. CDR1 and CDR2 (germline): MDHEN, SYDVKM. CDR3 nucleotides: TGTGCCAGCAGTTTACGGGACTATGGCTACACCTTC. As protein: CASSLRDYGYTF.

The chain recombines TRBV27 with TRBJ2-7; D is unresolved. V lost 0 bases and J lost 0, with 6 bases in between. The CDR3 totals 14 residues. Looked up from germline, CDR1 is MNHEY and CDR2 is SMNVEV (reference sequence). The CDR3 protein is CASSLSGLSYEQYF. In DNA form, the CDR3 reads TGTGCCAGCAGTTTATCCGGGCTCTCCTACGAGCAGTACTTC.

V and J are TRBV20-1 and TRBJ2-5; D is possibly TRBD1 (5 bases). The CDR3 covers 14 residues. Trimming cost V 3 bases and J 5 bases, with 16 bases left between them. The germline gives CDR1 DFQATT, CDR2 SNEGSKA (reference sequence). DNA for the CDR3: TGCAGTGCTAGTTTGAGGCAGGGTGGGGAGACCCAGTACTTC. It encodes CSASLRQGGETQYF.

The V and J genes are TRBV12-3 or TRBV12-4 and TRBJ2-7; D could derive from TRBD1 or TRBD2 (6 bases each). The CDR3 has 12 residues. V was shortened by 6 bases and J by 7 bases, with 13 bases between the two germline ends. The CDR3 region is CASSLQGGEQYF. CDR3 nucleotide sequence: TGTGCCAGCAGCCTACAGGGAGGAGAGCAGTACTTC.

This rearrangement joins TRBV7-9 to TRBJ2-3; 8 bases map to TRBD2. Germline V gene lookup returns CDR1 SEHNR and CDR2 FQNEAQ (reference sequence). The CDR3 extends over 17 amino acids. V gave up 5 bases and J gave up 6 bases; unmatched junction bases: 16. The chain's CDR3 is CASSPPSNGGVGDTQYF. CDR3 nucleotides: TGTGCCAGCAGCCCCCCGTCCAACGGGGGGGTAGGGGATACGCAGTATTTT.